A selection of T cell receptor beta chains follows, all from one sample in a study of breast tumors, draining lymph nodes, adjacent tissues. TCRdb re-called the multiplex PCR reads through MiXCR, storing one row per CDR3 protein. The data show approximately 200,000 distinct CDR3 sequences, approximately 33% seen once. The specimen was axillary lymph node tissue. Receptors were obtained from a female donor with breast cancer. Some clones in this sample may be carry-over from other donors' samples. CDR3s include the opening cysteine and the closing phenylalanine or tryptophan. The D gene is left open where the match is weak. Rows may omit the clone size; those that give it use once, few, many or a size class.

len | d_gene | j_gene | abundance | v_gene | CDR3nt | CDR3aa
15 | TRBD2 | TRBJ2-5 | NA | TRBV20-1 | TGCAGTGCCCAGACTAGCGGGGGTCTTGCGGAGACCCAGTACTTC | CSAQTSGGLAETQYF
19 | TRBD2 | TRBJ2-2 | many | TRBV11-2 | TGTGCCAGCAGCAAATCCATCCCCAGCGGGGGGCCTAACACCGGGGAGCTGTTTTTT | CASSKSIPSGGPNTGELFF
16 | TRBD2 | TRBJ2-2 | many | TRBV2 | TGTGCCAGCAGTTTACGGACTAGCGGTAACACCGGGGAGCTGTTTTTT | CASSLRTSGNTGELFF
10 | NA | TRBJ2-2 | many | TRBV30 | TGTGCCTTGAGCGCCGGGGAGCTGTTTTTT | CALSAGELFF
16 | TRBD1 | TRBJ1-2 | many | TRBV4-1 | TGCGCCAGCAGCCCCTCGGGACAGGGGGAAGACTATGGCTACACCTTC | CASSPSGQGEDYGYTF
16 | NA | TRBJ1-2 | NA | TRBV7-2 | TGTGCCAGCAGCTTAGGGGCGGTTAGACCGAACTATGGCTACACCTTC | CASSLGAVRPNYGYTF
16 | NA | TRBJ2-1 | NA | TRBV20-1 | TGCAGTGCTAGAGTCCGGCGGGCTAGCCCCTACAGTGAGCAGTTCTTC | CSARVRRASPYSEQFF
15 | NA | TRBJ2-7 | many | TRBV4-1 | TGCGCCAGCAGCCAGACGGACGGGGGCACCCACGAGCAGTACTTC | CASSQTDGGTHEQYF
11 | NA | TRBJ2-7 | many | TRBV2 | TGTGCCAGCAGTGTTACGGACGAGCAGTACTTC | CASSVTDEQYF
13 | NA | TRBJ2-7 | many | TRBV3-1 | TGTGCCAGCAGCTTAAGGTCTACCTACGAGCAGTACTTC | CASSLRSTYEQYF
18 | TRBD2 | TRBJ2-7 | NA | TRBV24-1 | TGTGCCACCAGTGACCTAGGCTTTACGAGCGGGGGATCCTACGAGCAGTACTTC | CATSDLGFTSGGSYEQYF
15 | NA | TRBJ1-5 | many | TRBV19 | TGTGCCAGTAGTATGGGGCAGGGCTTCAATCAGCCCCAGCATTTT | CASSMGQGFNQPQHF
16 | TRBD1 | TRBJ1-2 | many | TRBV2 | TGTGCCAGCAGTGATCCCGGGACAGCGATGTCCTATGGCTACACCTTC | CASSDPGTAMSYGYTF
14 | NA | TRBJ2-2 | NA | TRBV2 | TGTGCCAGCAGACACACGCTAGGGGCCGGGGAGCTGTTTTTT | CASRHTLGAGELFF
13 | NA | TRBJ1-3 | NA | TRBV3-1 | TGTGCCAGCAGCCCCTTCCGGGGAAACACCATATATTTT | CASSPFRGNTIYF
18 | TRBD2 | TRBJ2-1 | many | TRBV14 | TGTGCCAGCAGCCCCGAGCGGGAGAAGGGGCGAAGGGGGAATGAGCAGTTCTTC | CASSPEREKGRRGNEQFF
11 | NA | TRBJ2-3 | NA | TRBV20-1 | TGCAGTGCAGGGATGCTCGATGAGCAGTATTTT | CSAGMLDEQYF
18 | TRBD1 | TRBJ2-3 | many | TRBV10-3 | TGTGCCATCAGTACGCCGGGACAGGATGCGACCGGGGCAGATACGCAGTATTTT | CAISTPGQDATGADTQYF
14 | NA | TRBJ1-2 | NA | TRBV4-3 | TGCGCCAGCAGCCAAGATGCGGTCGGCTATGGCTACACCTTC | CASSQDAVGYGYTF
15 | NA | TRBJ2-1 | NA | TRBV29-1 | TGCAGCGTTGTTTACTACTTAGGGGCGATCAATGAGCAGTTCTTC | CSVVYYLGAINEQFF
14 | TRBD1 | TRBJ2-7 | NA | TRBV5-6 | TGTGCCAGCAGTCCGGGACAGGCCTCCTACGAGCAGTACTTC | CASSPGQASYEQYF
15 | NA | TRBJ2-2 | many | TRBV5-5 | TGTGCCAGCAGCGTCGGGCCACAAAGGGCCGGGGAGCTGTTTTTT | CASSVGPQRAGELFF
13 | NA | TRBJ1-6 | many | TRBV19 | TGTGCCAGTAGTATAGAATGGGATTCACCCCTCCACTTT | CASSIEWDSPLHF
15 | NA | TRBJ1-2 | many | TRBV7-2 | TGTGCCAGCAGCCCAGATGGGGGCGAGAGCTATGGCTACCCCTTC | CASSPDGGESYGYPF
16 | NA | TRBJ2-1 | many | TRBV19 | TGTGCCAGTAGTATCCAGTCCGGGAGCTCCTACAATGAGCAGTTCTTC | CASSIQSGSSYNEQFF
13 | NA | TRBJ2-7 | NA | TRBV5-1 | TGCGCCAGCAGCTTGGGCACAGACTACGACCAGTACTTC | CASSLGTDYDQYF
13 | NA | TRBJ2-2 | NA | TRBV29-1 | TGCAGCGTGGGGCCCGGGGGCAGCGGGGAGTTTTTTTTT | CSVGPGGSGEFFF
17 | NA | TRBJ2-7 | many | TRBV20-1 | TGCAGTGCTAGACAGAGTCCGGGTAGCGGAAACTCCTACGAGCAGTACTTC | CSARQSPGSGNSYEQYF
14 | TRBD1 | TRBJ1-1 | NA | TRBV6-5 | TGTGCCAGCAGTTACGACAGGGGGAACACTGAAGCTTTCTTT | CASSYDRGNTEAFF
15 | NA | TRBJ1-5 | many | TRBV10-3 | TGTGCCATCAGTGAAGTGGGCCGGGGCAATCAGCCCCAGCATTTT | CAISEVGRGNQPQHF
14 | NA | TRBJ2-5 | many | TRBV15 | TGTGCCACCAGCAGGGACTGGCGCCAAGAGACCCAGTACTTC | CATSRDWRQETQYF
14 | TRBD1 | TRBJ1-1 | NA | TRBV10-3 | TGTGCCATCAGTGCGGACAGGGGTAGGACTGAAGCTTTCTTT | CAISADRGRTEAFF
14 | TRBD2 | TRBJ2-7 | many | TRBV12-3/TRBV12-4 | TGTGCCAGCAGTTGGGGGGGGACTGCCTACGAGCAGTACTTC | CASSWGGTAYEQYF
20 | TRBD2 | TRBJ2-3 | NA | TRBV7-9 | TGTGCCAGCAGCCCTGGGACTAGCGCCGCCCTCGGGGCTTCCTACAATGAGCAGTATTTT | CASSPGTSAALGASYNEQYF
15 | NA | TRBJ1-4 | NA | TRBV2 | TGTGCCAGCAGTCTGAGAAGGGTACCTAATGAAAAACTGTTTTTT | CASSLRRVPNEKLFF
15 | NA | TRBJ2-2 | many | TRBV15 | TGTGCCACCAGCAGACCTCCGGCGAACACCGGGGAGCTGTTTTTT | CATSRPPANTGELFF
18 | TRBD2 | TRBJ2-6 | few | TRBV28 | TGTGCCAGCAACCGCATTTTAGCGGGAGTCAGTGGGGCCAACGTCCTGACTTTC | CASNRILAGVSGANVLTF
13 | NA | TRBJ2-4 | many | TRBV9 | TGTGCCAGCAGCGTAGGAGGCGGTAGCATTCAGTACTTC | CASSVGGGSIQYF
15 | NA | TRBJ1-5 | many | TRBV2 | TGTGCCAGCAGTGAAAGATCAGGACTTAATCAGCCCCAGCATTTT | CASSERSGLNQPQHF
19 | TRBD2 | TRBJ2-3 | once | TRBV5-1 | TGCGCCAGCAGCTTGGGGACTAGCGGGGGGCCTTCTAGCACAGATACGCAGTATTTT | CASSLGTSGGPSSTDTQYF
15 | NA | TRBJ1-1 | NA | TRBV18 | TGTGCCAGCTCACCGACCGAATTAATAGTGGGTGAAGCTGTCTTT | CASSPTELIVGEAVF
16 | NA | TRBJ2-3 | many | TRBV20-1 | TGCAGTGCCCAGGGACTCCCAGATGGAGACACAGATACGCAGTATTTT | CSAQGLPDGDTDTQYF
13 | NA | TRBJ1-3 | NA | TRBV20-1 | TGCAGTGCGGGGGGTGCAGGGCGAAACACCATATATTTT | CSAGGAGRNTIYF
13 | NA | TRBJ2-1 | few | TRBV10-1 | TGCGCCAGCAGTGAGTCCGTAGCGGCGAAGCAGTTCTTC | CASSESVAAKQFF
17 | TRBD2 | TRBJ2-1 | few | TRBV6-1 | TGTGCCAGCAGTTTCGCGAGCGGGGGGGGTTCCTACAATGAGCAGTTCTTC | CASSFASGGGSYNEQFF
15 | TRBD1 | TRBJ1-3 | many | TRBV4-1 | TGCGCCAGCAGCCAAACAGGGGGAGTTGGAAACACCATATATTTT | CASSQTGGVGNTIYF
14 | NA | TRBJ2-5 | many | TRBV20-1 | TGCAGTGCTAGAAGGGCGGGGGCTAAAGAGACCCAGTACTTC | CSARRAGAKETQYF
13 | TRBD1 | TRBJ1-1 | once | TRBV12-3/TRBV12-4 | TGTGCCAGCAGTTATAGGGGGCTGGCTGAAGCTTTCTTT | CASSYRGLAEAFF
13 | NA | TRBJ2-7 | NA | TRBV2 | TGTGCTAGAAACATCGGGTCCTCCTACGAGCAGTACTTC | CARNIGSSYEQYF
14 | NA | TRBJ2-5 | many | TRBV6-2/TRBV6-3 | TGTGCCAGCAGTTACGTGTCAGGGCGAGAGACCCAGTACTTC | CASSYVSGRETQYF